What follows are 25 T cell receptor beta chains derived from one specimen sequenced in a study of blood T cell repertoires in COVID-19 (TCRdb year 2020). The method behind the library was the immunoSEQ multiplex PCR assay. TCRdb holds this immuneACCESS table with in-frame rearrangements only. Some clones are missing; in checked studies, unresolved V genes explain under half, and the rest has no known cause. In all, the sample holds about 380,000 clones, and 90% of those were seen once. The top ten clones comprise 6.5% of the sample. Sequenced sample: peripheral blood. Receptor source: a man aged 18 to 30 with active or convalescent COVID-19.

This chain joins TRBV5-1 and TRBJ1-1; TRBD1 is a possible D gene (5 bases). The CDR3 contains 13 residues. The germline gives CDR1 SGHRS, CDR2 YFSETQ. V lost 5 bases and J lost 2, with 10 bases in between. The chain's CDR3 is CASRLTENTEAFF. CDR3 nucleotides: TGCGCCAGCAGATTGACAGAAAACACTGAAGCTTTCTTT.

The rearrangement uses TRBV11-2 and TRBJ1-4; D is perhaps TRBD1 (5 bases). Germline loops: CDR1 SGHAT, CDR2 FQNNGV. Trimming took 5 bases from V and 8 from J, leaving 15 bases between them. This CDR3 comprises 14 residues. CDR3 DNA sequence: TGTGCCAGCAGCCTCTTGCGGGGCGGGGAAAAACTGTTTTTT. Its translation is CASSLLRGGEKLFF.

The rearrangement joins TRBV15 to TRBJ2-2; the match to TRBD1 covers 7 bases. The CDR3 is 17 residues long. Germline CDR1 LNHNV, CDR2 YYDKDF (reference sequence). Losses at the gene ends were 0 bases for V and 7 bases for J; bases not matched to a gene: 11. CDR3 region: CATSRETGRPTNGELFF. CDR3 in DNA: TGTGCCACCAGCAGAGAGACAGGGCGACCCACGAACGGGGAGCTGTTTTTT.

This rearrangement joins TRBV28 to TRBJ1-4; the D is unclear. V was shortened by 2 bases and J by 4 bases, with 8 bases between the two germline ends. This CDR3 has 14 amino acids. The germline CDR1 and CDR2 sequences are MDHEN and SYDVKM. CDR3 loop: CASSLPGDNEKLFF. The CDR3 bases are TGTGCCAGCAGTTTACCTGGAGATAATGAAAAACTGTTTTTT.

V is TRBV4-3 and J is TRBJ1-2; 8 bases align to TRBD1. V was clipped by 5 bases and J by 2 bases; unmatched bases: 13. CDR1 is LGHNA and CDR2 is YSLEER in the germline V gene. The CDR3 spans 17 residues. CDR3 DNA sequence: TGCGCCAGCAGCTACTATACAGGGGGAAGCGAGAACTATGGCTACACCTTC. This sequence encodes CASSYYTGGSENYGYTF.

This chain connects TRBV2 to TRBJ1-4; possibly TRBD1 for D (6 bases). This CDR3 comprises 14 residues. The V end was cut by 6 bases, the J end by 2 bases, with 10 bases between. Germline V gene data show CDR1 as SNHLY and CDR2 as FYNNEI. The DNA for the CDR3 is TGTGCCAGCAGCGACAGGTTCACTAATGAAAAACTGTTTTTT. Residues: CASSDRFTNEKLFF.

The chain uses TRBV15 and TRBJ1-1, with D possibly TRBD1 on 6 matching bases. The germline CDR1 and CDR2 sequences are LNHNV and YYDKDF (reference sequence). The CDR3 runs 17 residues. Trimming removed 0 bases at V and 0 bases at J, with 14 bases between. The CDR3 nucleotides are TGTGCCACCAGCAGAGAGGTAGGACAGAGCATGAACACTGAAGCTTTCTTT. Protein product: CATSREVGQSMNTEAFF.

V is TRBV7-8 and J is TRBJ1-6; no definite D call. V lost 1 base, J lost 7 bases, and 14 bases lay in between. This CDR3 contains 16 residues. Germline V CDR1 and CDR2: SGHVS, FQNEAQ. CDR3 coding DNA: TGTGCCAGCAGCTTAGGTGGGCAAACATTGAATTCACCCCTCCACTTT. This translates into CASSLGGQTLNSPLHF.

V gene TRBV7-2 combines with J gene TRBJ2-7; a possible D gene is TRBD1 (5 bases). Deletions cut 6 bases from V and 9 bases from J, with 12 bases between. Germline assignment: CDR1 SGHTA and CDR2 FQGNSA. There are 11 residues in the CDR3. The CDR3 DNA reads TGTGCCAGCAGGTTAATGGGGCTGCAGTACTTC. The encoded protein is CASRLMGLQYF.

This chain's CDR3 is CASSEEGARNQPQHF. Here the CDR3 DNA reads TGTGCCAGCAGTGAAGAGGGGGCGCGGAATCAGCCCCAGCATTTT. This chain joins TRBV6-1 and TRBJ1-5, with 7 bases lining up with TRBD1. The CDR3 spans 15 residues. The germline V gene encodes CDR1 MNHNS and CDR2 SASEGT. Trimming at V came to 1 base and at J to 4 bases, leaving 4 bases not matched to a gene.

As concerns this clone: The junction departs from the called germline gene at one end, perhaps through a read error. V and J are TRBV3-1 (or the pseudogene TRBV3-2) and TRBJ2-7; 10 bases agree with TRBD1. Germline CDR1 is LGHDT and CDR2 is YNNKEL (reference sequence). The CDR3 loop spans 13 amino acids. In DNA, the CDR3 is TGTGCCAGCAGCCTCCACTCGGGGACAGGGGAAAACTTC. This codes for CASSLHSGTGENF.

This clone is a singleton in its sample. The CDR3 reads CASSPRSWTEAFF. CDR3 nucleotides: TGCGCCAGCAGTCCGAGAAGCTGGACTGAAGCTTTCTTT. The gene calls are TRBV5-1 and TRBJ1-1; D remains unclear. Germline V gene sequence: CDR1 SGHRS, CDR2 YFSETQ. Trimming took off 5 bases at V and 5 bases at J, with 13 bases between the two ends. CDR3 size: 13 residues. Full variable domain (rest looked up from reference TRBV5-1 and TRBJ1-1): KAGVTQTPRYLIKTRGQQVTLSCSPISGHRSVSWYQQTPGQGLQFLFEYFSETQRNKGNFPGRFSGRQFSNSRSEMNVSTLELGDSALYLCASSPRSWTEAFFGQGTRLTVV.

The chain carries TRBV18 and TRBJ2-1, with D unresolved. Germline CDR1 reads KGHSH; CDR2 reads LQKENI. The CDR3 runs to 14 residues. Trimming stripped 3 bases from V and 5 bases from J, with 11 bases between. DNA of the CDR3: TGTGCCAGCTCACCCGGATTGACTGACAATGAGCAGTTCTTC. This gives the protein CASSPGLTDNEQFF.

For this clone: Different DNA sequences within this sample yield the same CDR3. The chain's CDR3 is CASSLNRGETQYF. The CDR3 DNA reads as TGTGCCAGCAGCTTAAACAGGGGCGAGACCCAGTACTTC. The J gene is TRBJ2-5, the V gene TRBV7-3; the match to TRBD1 covers 7 bases. The CDR3 consists of 13 residues. The germline V gene encodes CDR1 SGHTA and CDR2 FQGTGA. V lost 1 base and J lost 5; bases outside the gene matches: 1.

J is TRBJ1-3 and V is TRBV5-6; 10 positions match TRBD1. The V segment lost 4 bases and the J segment 9 bases; nucleotides outside the gene matches: 13. The CDR3 runs to 16 residues. CDR1 is SGHDT and CDR2 is YYEEEE in the germline V gene. The CDR3 loop reads CASSGDRGLSRTTIYF. The CDR3 DNA reads TGTGCCAGCAGCGGGGACAGGGGACTATCCCGAACCACCATATATTTT.

This clone was recorded a few times. The chain is built from TRBV5-1 and TRBJ1-1, with D possibly matching TRBD1 (5 bases). The ends were cut back, 3 bases at V and 0 bases at J, with 9 bases in the middle. There are 14 residues in the CDR3. Germline CDR1 reads SGHRS; CDR2 reads YFSETQ. The chain's CDR3 is CASSSTEMNTEAFF. The CDR3 region has the DNA TGCGCCAGCAGCTCGACAGAAATGAACACTGAAGCTTTCTTT.

The V and J genes are TRBV5-1 and TRBJ2-1, with TRBD2 identical over 8 bases. Germline trimming cut 3 bases from V and 7 bases from J; bases unmatched to any gene: 12. CDR3 length: 16 residues. CDR1 is SGHRS, CDR2 YFSETQ, per germline. CDR3 region: CASSSGGTPVGNEQFF. The CDR3 DNA reads TGCGCCAGCAGCTCGGGAGGGACCCCCGTTGGAAATGAGCAGTTCTTC.

V and J are TRBV7-9 and TRBJ2-5; tentative D call: TRBD2 (5 bases). CDR3 length: 16 amino acids. Trimming shortened V by 2 bases and J by 2 bases, and 15 bases separated the two germline ends. Germline loops: CDR1 SEHNR, CDR2 FQNEAQ (reference sequence). CDR3 residues: CASSLNPVRDQETQYF. The CDR3 DNA sequence: TGTGCCAGCAGCTTAAACCCTGTGAGGGATCAAGAGACCCAGTACTTC. The variable domain in full, with the rest retrieved from reference TRBV7-9 and TRBJ2-5, is DTGVSQNPRHKITKRGQNVTFRCDPISEHNRLYWYRQTLGQGPEFLTYFQNEAQLEKSRLLSDRFSAERPKGSFSTLEIQRTEQGDSAMYLCASSLNPVRDQETQYFGPGTRLLVL.

This clone was counted between two and nine times. This chain joins TRBV2 and TRBJ1-2, with 7 bases matching TRBD1. Trimming cost V 6 bases and J 8 bases; bases outside gene matches: 15. The CDR3 covers 15 residues. Germline assignment: CDR1 SNHLY and CDR2 FYNNEI. CDR3 amino acids: CASRPQPEGAGGYTF. CDR3 bases: TGTGCCAGCAGACCCCAACCCGAGGGGGCGGGGGGCTACACCTTC.

The chain is built from TRBV19 and TRBJ1-3, with D perhaps matching TRBD1 (6 bases). The CDR3 is made up of 14 amino acids. Germline V lookup: CDR1 LNHDA, CDR2 SQIVND (reference sequence). With 9 bases removed from V and 0 bases from J, the gap between germline ends came to 12 bases. CDR3 sequence reads: CASHGQLSGNTIYF. In nucleotides, the CDR3 is TGTGCCAGCCACGGACAGCTCTCTGGAAACACCATATATTTT. Drawing the rest from reference TRBV19 and TRBJ1-3, the complete variable domain is DGGITQSPKYLFRKEGQNVTLSCEQNLNHDAMYWYRQDPGQGLRLIYYSQIVNDFQKGDIAEGYSVSREKKESFPLTVTSAQKNPTAFYLCASHGQLSGNTIYFGEGSWLTVV.

This clone was recorded only once. The chain carries TRBV3-1 (or the pseudogene TRBV3-2) and TRBJ2-1; 9 nucleotides align to TRBD2. The CDR3 has 15 amino acids. With V trimmed by 1 base and J by 5 bases, 3 bases remained unmatched. Germline CDR1 reads LGHDT; CDR2 reads YNNKEL (reference sequence). DNA of the CDR3: TGTGCCAGCAGCCAAGGGCTAGCGGGGAACAATGAGCAGTTCTTC. As protein: CASSQGLAGNNEQFF.

A note on this clone: Other DNA sequences from this sample encode an identical CDR3 as well. This sequence joins TRBV7-8 and TRBJ2-3, with D perhaps matching TRBD1 (5 bases). Germline V CDR1 and CDR2: SGHVS, FQNEAQ. This CDR3 contains 15 residues. Between the trimmed V and J ends, which lost 4 bases and 0 bases, there was a span of 11 bases. CDR3 protein: CASSSGRDSTDTQYF. In DNA form, the CDR3 reads TGTGCCAGCAGCTCAGGCAGGGATAGCACAGATACGCAGTATTTT.

This chain connects TRBV2 to TRBJ2-1, with 9 bases identical to TRBD1. This CDR3 has 15 amino acids. CDR1 SNHLY and CDR2 FYNNEI come from the germline V gene. Unmatched junction bases numbered 5, after V lost 5 bases and J lost 3 bases. The CDR3 DNA is TGTGCCAGCAGTAAGGACAGGGGTGGCTACAATGAGCAGTTCTTC. Translated: CASSKDRGGYNEQFF.

The rearrangement joins TRBV3-1 (or the pseudogene TRBV3-2) to TRBJ1-2; 8 bases agree with TRBD1. V shed 4 bases and J 8 bases; nucleotides not matched to a gene: 6. The CDR3 consists of 13 residues. Germline CDR1 reads LGHDT; CDR2 reads YNNKEL (reference sequence). The CDR3 nucleotides read TGTGCCAGCAGCCCCAGACAGGGGAGCGGCTACACCTTC. This translates into CASSPRQGSGYTF.

This clone was detected a few times. V is TRBV28 and J is TRBJ1-2; D might be TRBD1 (6 bases). CDR1 is MDHEN, CDR2 SYDVKM, per germline. Deletions cut 6 bases from V and 4 bases from J, with 12 bases between. The CDR3 contains 13 residues. The CDR3 DNA follows: TGTGCCAGCAGGAAAAAACAGGGCTATGGCTACACCTTC. This sequence encodes CASRKKQGYGYTF.